The rows below give T cell receptor beta chains drawn from one sample of a study of human CD8 memory T cell subsets. Following a re-call of the 5' RACE reads, TCRdb has one entry per CDR3 protein and lacks DNA. This repertoire includes 9,500 to 13,000 distinct CDR3 sequences. Sequencing was carried out using CD8+ T cells from PBMCs. These receptors were obtained from a human donor in good health. CDR3s include the opening cysteine and the closing phenylalanine or tryptophan. For some rows the clone size is stated as once, few or many, or as a class when expanded; others skip it.

clone size,J gene,V gene,CDR3 protein
-,TRBJ1-2,TRBV4-3,CASSPGQGLWYGYTF
-,TRBJ2-7,TRBV10-3,CAISAPPDSPGEQYF
medium-sized,TRBJ2-7,TRBV29-1,CSVSGTGVYEQYF
-,TRBJ2-2,TRBV4-3,CASSQDRTGLRNTGELFF
-,TRBJ2-1,TRBV3-1,CASSLGLAGGGEQFF
-,TRBJ2-3,TRBV20-1,CSASLASRTDTQYF
medium-sized,TRBJ2-7,TRBV6-6,CASSYFLAGGPDYEQYF
-,TRBJ2-7,TRBV18,CASSRTETYEQYF
-,TRBJ2-1,TRBV28,CASSRIAVPYNEQFF
large,TRBJ1-1,TRBV5-6,CASSSGVDDEAFF
-,TRBJ2-1,TRBV12-3/TRBV12-4,CASTPPPTYNEQFF
-,TRBJ1-2,TRBV15,CATRSGDNYGYTF
-,TRBJ2-7,TRBV29-1,CSVLTGSSYEQYF
medium-sized,TRBJ2-7,TRBV29-1,CSVLLQSYEQYF
-,TRBJ2-7,TRBV6-2/TRBV6-3,CASSYGGEQYF
medium-sized,TRBJ2-1,TRBV29-1,CSVEGSSSSSYNEQFF
medium-sized,TRBJ2-1,TRBV7-9,CASSAWNDNEQFF
-,TRBJ2-1,TRBV7-9,CASSLSLIEQFF
-,TRBJ2-2,TRBV27,CASSFFTLGGELFF
-,TRBJ2-2,TRBV20-1,CSASNRDPGGSGELFF
-,TRBJ2-2,TRBV3-1,CASSRYTANTGELFF
-,TRBJ2-1,TRBV6-5,CASSYAPDQRTPGQFF
-,TRBJ1-3,TRBV28,CASSLGPGAGRSGNTIYF